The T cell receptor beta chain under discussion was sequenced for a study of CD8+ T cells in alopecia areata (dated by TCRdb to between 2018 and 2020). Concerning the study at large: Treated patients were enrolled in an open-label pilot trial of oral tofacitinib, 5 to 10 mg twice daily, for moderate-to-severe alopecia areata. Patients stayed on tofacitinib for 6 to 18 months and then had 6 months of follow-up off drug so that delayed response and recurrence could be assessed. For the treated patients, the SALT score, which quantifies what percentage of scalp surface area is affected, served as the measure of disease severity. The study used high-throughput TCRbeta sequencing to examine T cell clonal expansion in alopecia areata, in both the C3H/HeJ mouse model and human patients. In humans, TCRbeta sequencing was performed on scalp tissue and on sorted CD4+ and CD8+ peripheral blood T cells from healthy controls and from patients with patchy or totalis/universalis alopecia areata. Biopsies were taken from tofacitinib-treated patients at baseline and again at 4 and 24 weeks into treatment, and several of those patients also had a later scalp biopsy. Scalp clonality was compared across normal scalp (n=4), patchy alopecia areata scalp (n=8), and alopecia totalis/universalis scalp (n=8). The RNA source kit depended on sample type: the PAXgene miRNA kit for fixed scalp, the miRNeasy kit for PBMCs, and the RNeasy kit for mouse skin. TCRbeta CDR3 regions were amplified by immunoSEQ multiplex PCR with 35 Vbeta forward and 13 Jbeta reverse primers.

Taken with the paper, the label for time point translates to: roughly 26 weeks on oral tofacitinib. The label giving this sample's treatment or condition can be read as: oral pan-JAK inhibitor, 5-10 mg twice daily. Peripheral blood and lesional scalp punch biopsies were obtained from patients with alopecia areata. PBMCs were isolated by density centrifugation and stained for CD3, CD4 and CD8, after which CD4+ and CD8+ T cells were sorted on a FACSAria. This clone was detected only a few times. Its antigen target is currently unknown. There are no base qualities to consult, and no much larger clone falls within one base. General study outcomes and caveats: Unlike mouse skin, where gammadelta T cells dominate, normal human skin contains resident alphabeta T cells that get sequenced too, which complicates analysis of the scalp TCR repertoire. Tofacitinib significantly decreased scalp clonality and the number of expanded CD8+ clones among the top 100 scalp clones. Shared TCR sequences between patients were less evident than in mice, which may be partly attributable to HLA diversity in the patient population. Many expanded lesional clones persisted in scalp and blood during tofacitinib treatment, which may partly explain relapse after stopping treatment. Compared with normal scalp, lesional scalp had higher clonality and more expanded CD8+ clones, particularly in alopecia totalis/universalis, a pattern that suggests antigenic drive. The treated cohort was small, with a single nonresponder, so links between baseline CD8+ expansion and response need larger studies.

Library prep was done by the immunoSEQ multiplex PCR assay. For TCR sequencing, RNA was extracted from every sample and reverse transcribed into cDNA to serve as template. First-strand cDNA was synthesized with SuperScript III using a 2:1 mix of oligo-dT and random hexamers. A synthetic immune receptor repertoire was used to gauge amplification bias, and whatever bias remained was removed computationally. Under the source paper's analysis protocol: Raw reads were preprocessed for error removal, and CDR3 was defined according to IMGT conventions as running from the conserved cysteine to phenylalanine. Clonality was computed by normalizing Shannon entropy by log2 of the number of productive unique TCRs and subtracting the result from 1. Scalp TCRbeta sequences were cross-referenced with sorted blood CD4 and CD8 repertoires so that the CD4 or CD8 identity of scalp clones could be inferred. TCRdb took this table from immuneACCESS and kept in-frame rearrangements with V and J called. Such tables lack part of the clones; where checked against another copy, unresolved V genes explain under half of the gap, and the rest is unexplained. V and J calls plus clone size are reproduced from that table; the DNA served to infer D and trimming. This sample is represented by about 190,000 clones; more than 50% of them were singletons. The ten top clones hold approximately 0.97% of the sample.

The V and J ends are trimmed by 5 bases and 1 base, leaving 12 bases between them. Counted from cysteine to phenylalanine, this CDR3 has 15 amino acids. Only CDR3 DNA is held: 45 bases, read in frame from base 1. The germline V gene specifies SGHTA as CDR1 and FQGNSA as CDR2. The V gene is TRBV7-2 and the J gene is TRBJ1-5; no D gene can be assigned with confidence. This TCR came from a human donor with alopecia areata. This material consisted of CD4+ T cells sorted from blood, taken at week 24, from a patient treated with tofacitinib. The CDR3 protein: CASSGSPGSNQPQHF. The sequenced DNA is TGTGCCAGCAGCGGCTCTCCGGGGAGCAATCAGCCCCAGCATTTT. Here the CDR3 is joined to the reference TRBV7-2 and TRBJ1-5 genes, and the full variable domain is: GAGVSQSPSNKVTEKGKDVELRCDPISGHTALYWYRQSLGQGLEFLIYFQGNSAPDKSGLPSDRFSAERTGGSVSTLTIQRTQQEDSAVYLCASSGSPGSNQPQHFGDGTRLSIL.